Listed below are T cell receptor beta chains from one sample, sequenced in a study of shared T cell receptors in the human thymus. Assay used: immunoSEQ multiplex PCR; TCRdb lists only in-frame clones, some missing. This sample carries 640,000 or so clones, over 75% of them seen once, and the ten largest clones take 0.009% to 0.0095%. This sample also belongs to another study, concerning human thymus T cells.

Sequenced: thymocytes. The receptors derive from a boy in the first two years of life with a congenital heart defect. Each CDR3 is given without its conserved first and last residue. A D gene is named only where the DNA matches it firmly. Clone size is not always given. Where it is, it says once, few, many or a class for expanded clones.

TRBV27,once,10,TRBD1,ASRGQGPEQY
TRBV7-9,few,11,NA,ASSRLEQETQY
TRBV19,NA,14,TRBD1,ASSRPGTGDRQPQH
TRBV15,once,13,NA,ATSSGTLSNQPQH
TRBV27,NA,11,NA,ASSLTNSYEQY
TRBV20-1,NA,9,NA,SARARLEAF
TRBV4-2,NA,15,TRBD1,ASSQLLRGPCSDTQY
TRBV5-4,NA,12,NA,ASSPNPTGNEQF
TRBV14,NA,17,NA,ASSQKVRGPPFQNEKLF
TRBV27,NA,16,TRBD1,ASSTYRRGPETNEKLF
TRBV27,NA,13,NA,ASSLRGGTYNEQF
TRBV7-3,NA,13,NA,ASSLRGTTDSPLH
TRBV25-1,NA,12,TRBD1,ASSDTGTAYGYT
TRBV6-4,NA,10,NA,ASSGRDNEQF
TRBV29-1,NA,11,NA,SVDGGAGSEQF
TRBV5-5,NA,14,TRBD1,ASSRTGSHSNQPQH
TRBV15,NA,11,TRBD1,ATGTGGIRELF
TRBV6-1,once,11,NA,ASRRGGYNEQF
TRBV4-1,NA,16,TRBD2,ASSQDPPGLAGIDEQF
TRBV27,NA,12,NA,ASLNLENDTEAF
TRBV7-2,NA,14,NA,ASSFRPPGSSYEQY
TRBV9,NA,11,NA,ASSVDEGGGYT
TRBV7-9,NA,13,TRBD2,ASSLGLAGPYEQY
TRBV12-5,NA,17,NA,ASGHGQETIIATNEKLF
TRBV14,NA,16,TRBD1,ASSQQGTGGEMNTEAF
TRBV5-4,NA,15,NA,ASSFQESSSGANVLT